These T cell receptor beta chains were read from a single sample in a study of blood T cell repertoires in COVID-19. The table came from immunoSEQ multiplex PCR; TCRdb's copy has only in-frame clones and leaves some out. This sample has about 220,000 clones; 65% to 90% occur once, and the top ten carry 9.7%. The material sequenced was peripheral blood. The receptors here all came from a man between 45 and 60 years old with active or convalescent COVID-19. Each CDR3 is given with its conserved first and last residue. D genes are given only for firm matches. Where a row states a size, it is once, few, many or the class of an expanded clone; other rows omit it.

j_gene	d_gene	abundance	v_gene	CDR3aa	CDR3nt
TRBJ2-2	-	-	TRBV9	CASSVPGLANTGELFF	TGTGCCAGCAGCGTCCCGGGACTCGCGAACACCGGGGAGCTGTTTTTT
TRBJ2-5	-	-	TRBV2	CAIRGGGETQYF	TGTGCCATCAGAGGCGGGGGCGAGACCCAGTACTTC
TRBJ2-1	TRBD2	-	TRBV5-1	CASSPSGLADNEQFF	TGCGCCAGCAGCCCGAGCGGACTAGCGGACAATGAGCAGTTCTTC
TRBJ2-3	TRBD2	once	TRBV6-2/TRBV6-3	CASTPSGRATDTQYF	TGTGCCAGCACCCCTAGCGGGAGAGCAACAGATACGCAGTATTTT
TRBJ1-3	-	few	TRBV7-2	CASHSGGVGNTIYF	TGTGCCAGCCATTCGGGGGGAGTTGGAAACACCATATATTTT
TRBJ1-4	-	-	TRBV6-5	CASRGQFNEKLFF	TGTGCCAGCAGGGGGCAGTTCAATGAAAAACTGTTTTTT
TRBJ2-7	TRBD2	-	TRBV19	CASSITSGKIYEQYF	TGTGCCAGTAGTATCACTAGCGGGAAGATCTACGAGCAGTACTTC
TRBJ2-3	-	-	TRBV6-5	CASSYSREGTDTQYF	TGTGCCAGCAGTTACTCCAGGGAAGGCACAGATACGCAGTATTTT
TRBJ1-5	TRBD1	-	TRBV4-1	CASSQEPGQGGHQPQHF	TGCGCCAGCAGCCAAGAACCGGGACAGGGGGGCCATCAGCCCCAGCATTTT
TRBJ1-2	-	-	TRBV20-1	CIPEGDYGYTF	TGCATTCCTGAAGGGGACTATGGCTACACCTTC
TRBJ1-3	-	few	TRBV7-3	CASSTGTGNTIYF	TGTGCCAGCAGCACAGGCACTGGAAACACCATATATTTT
TRBJ2-2	-	-	TRBV12-3/TRBV12-4	CASSPGSPGELFF	TGTGCCAGCAGCCCCGGGTCTCCCGGGGAGCTGTTTTTT
TRBJ2-4	-	-	TRBV4-1	CASSPRPSDQNIQYF	TGCGCCAGCAGCCCACGACCAAGCGATCAAAACATTCAGTACTTC
TRBJ2-7	-	-	TRBV21-1	CASSKVVSLAVAYEQYF	TGTGCCAGCAGCAAAGTAGTGTCCCTAGCGGTAGCCTACGAGCAGTACTTC
TRBJ1-6	-	few	TRBV5-1	CASSLVGRDNSPLHF	TGCGCCAGCAGCTTGGTAGGGAGGGATAATTCACCCCTCCACTTT
TRBJ1-1	TRBD1	-	TRBV13	CASSLLGQEAFF	TGTGCCAGCAGCTTATTGGGACAGGAAGCTTTCTTT
TRBJ2-1	TRBD2	-	TRBV7-2	CASSPSGGEQFF	TGTGCCAGCAGCCCCAGCGGGGGGGAGCAGTTCTTC
TRBJ1-5	-	-	TRBV28	CASTLPGRPQHF	TGTGCCAGCACCCTTCCGGGTCGGCCCCAGCATTTT
TRBJ2-5	TRBD1	-	TRBV6-2/TRBV6-3	CASSYSRQGRETQYF	TGTGCCAGCAGTTACTCCCGACAGGGTCGGGAGACCCAGTACTTC
TRBJ2-3	TRBD1	-	TRBV7-2	CASSKRQGHTDTQYF	TGTGCCAGCAGCAAGAGACAGGGTCATACAGATACGCAGTATTTT
TRBJ1-1	-	once	TRBV7-8	CASSVSTVNTEAFF	TGTGCCAGCAGCGTATCGACAGTTAACACTGAAGCTTTCTTT
TRBJ1-6	-	-	TRBV19	CASRQTGYSPLHF	TGTGCCAGTAGGCAAACAGGATATTCACCCCTCCACTTT
TRBJ1-1	TRBD1	-	TRBV19	CASSLRQGGNTEAFF	TGTGCCAGTAGTCTCCGACAGGGTGGGAACACTGAAGCTTTCTTT
TRBJ1-3	-	-	TRBV7-6	CASSLEYSGNTIYF	TGTGCCAGCAGCTTGGAGTACTCTGGAAACACCATATATTTT
TRBJ2-5	TRBD1	-	TRBV7-2	CASSLMRGPWETQYF	TGTGCCAGCAGCTTAATGAGGGGGCCGTGGGAGACCCAGTACTTC
TRBJ1-2	-	-	TRBV3-1/TRBV3-2	CASSQVGGILGYTF	TGTGCCAGCAGCCAAGTGGGGGGGATCCTGGGCTACACCTTC
TRBJ2-3	-	-	TRBV5-1	CASSLEGGPDTQYF	TGCGCCAGCAGCTTGGAGGGAGGCCCAGATACGCAGTATTTT
TRBJ1-3	-	-	TRBV28	CASSLGGQNTIYF	TGTGCCAGCAGTTTGGGAGGGCAAAACACCATATATTTT
TRBJ1-2	-	-	TRBV5-1	CASSAGNYGYTF	TGCGCCAGCAGCGCCGGGAACTATGGCTACACCTTC